This TCR beta chain is from a study of blood T cells in healthy people across ages (dated by TCRdb to 2015 to 2017). General notes on the study: In model experiments, template switching captured roughly one uniquely barcoded TCR beta cDNA molecule for every two T cells. Age-related changes in TCR beta repertoire diversity were measured in the study by deep sequencing normalized with unique cDNA molecular identifiers. Donors were grouped into four age groups: young (average about 15 years), middle-aged (under 40), aged (about 59) and long-lived (around 80). Using the same blood draw, the study looked at two additional independent replicas of 1 million unique cDNA reads for two donors, one aged 18 to 30 and the other aged 80 or older. The study at large found these results: Estimates of total diversity from one million sequenced T cells were regarded as lower bounds and underestimates. Because profiling used bulk unsorted PBMCs, naive and antigen-experienced compartments could not be compared conclusively. As age increased, observed TCR beta diversity per million T cells dropped in a roughly linear way, and a significant reduction was already evident by age approximately 40. Compared with the aged group, more naive CD4+ T cells, fewer expanded clones and increased TCR diversity were shown by the long-lived group, suggesting age selection. Donor CMV infection status was unknown, potentially confounding age-related changes in expanded clonotypes. Observed TCR beta diversity correlated strongly with the percentage of naive T cells measured by flow cytometry.

This clonotype was seen more than once but under ten times. Its binding antigen is unknown. No base qualities exist here, and no much larger clone lies one base off it. The protocol used for the library was 5' RACE. The sequencer listed for this sample is Illumina HiSeq 2500. A second PCR of roughly 7 to 11 cycles was performed with a sample-barcoded 5' primer and a J-beta primer mix. A template-switch 5' adaptor carrying 12 random nucleotides introduced a unique molecular identifier onto each TCR beta cDNA molecule. Each sample yielded at least 3 million CDR3-containing paired-end reads. All of the RNA was converted into first-strand cDNA using the Mint cDNA synthesis kit, with a TRBC-specific oligonucleotide serving as the primer. After uracil-DNA glycosylase treatment, a first 18-cycle PCR used universal primers M1SS and BC2_uni_R on all cDNA. The authors' analysis ran thus. For normalization, 1 million high-quality reads, each with a distinct molecular identifier, were randomly selected from each sample. Instead of being binned into consensus sequences, reads that shared molecular identifiers were thrown out. MiTCR, set to a Q25 quality threshold and the strictest error-elimination algorithm, was used for CDR3 identification, clonotype clustering and error correction. A nonparametric unseen species model with Euler transformation was used to estimate a lower bound on total TCR beta diversity. Clones were called with MiXCR by TCRdb after fastp trimmed the public reads at Q25, and only in-frame beta chains were retained. Each entry merges the rows of one CDR3 protein and shows their most common DNA and genes. It is TCRdb's table, rather than the study itself, that gives the V and J calls and clone size. In all, the sample holds over 500,000 distinct CDR3 sequences, and about 25% of those were seen once. The leading ten clones occupy approximately 3.3% of the sample.

Systemically healthy Caucasian individuals from Russia, approximately 39 in total and aged roughly 6 to 90 years, were included as donors. About 9.6 milliliters of peripheral blood were collected from each donor into EDTA-treated Vacutainer tubes. PBMCs were isolated by Ficoll-Paque density-gradient centrifugation, with at least 6 million obtained per sample. Trizol reagent was used to extract total RNA from the PBMCs, yielding at least 6 micrograms per sample. For every donor, flow cytometry on a PBMC aliquot measured the percentage of naive CD45RAhigh/CD27high T cells. V loses 3 bases at its end and J loses 5 bases; junction bases beyond the gene matches: 3. From the cysteine up to the phenylalanine, the CDR3 has a length of 14 residues. Here the CDR3 DNA is all that survives: 42 bases in frame from base 1. CDR1 and CDR2, per the germline V gene, are MNHEY and SVGEGT. This sample was also put to use in a study of T cells of mothers and their children. From that second study: Nine systemically healthy Caucasian individuals, comprising three mothers and their six children, were included as donors. cDNA synthesis consumed the entire amount of extracted RNA, loaded at about 1.6 ug RNA in each 15 ul reaction. Sample barcodes and 2-4 random nucleotides were added via the M1S primer in the second PCR. Over 8 million TCR beta CDR3 reads were obtained for each mother, and around 3 million reads were obtained for each child. In both related and unrelated pairs, thymic selection shapes the output of TCR recombination in a similar way, with inherited differences having only a minor effect. Normalized repertoire overlap in related mother-child pairs was always slightly higher than in unrelated mother-child pairs, but the difference was never significant. With a sensitivity of roughly 93 clones per million clonotypes, no persistent microchimeric T cell clones were detected. To look for features that set related mother-child pairs apart from unrelated individuals, the researchers ran deep NGS to compare the TCR beta repertoires of mothers and children. Mothers averaged 40 +/- 4 years of age and children averaged roughly 10 +/- 4 years. Libraries were sequenced on Illumina HiSeq 2000 with 100+100 nt paired-end reads after adapter ligation with NEBNext reagents. To avoid cross-contamination, the mother libraries and the child libraries were prepared a month apart and sequenced in separate runs. For each donor, somewhere between 500,000 and 2,000,000 distinct TCR beta clonotypes were identified. Naive TCR beta clonotypes were estimated from low-frequency clonotypes matched to each donor's FACS-determined naive share, without sorting.

This receptor was taken from a boy aged 2 to 10 in good health. The chain links TRBV6-2 or TRBV6-3 with TRBJ2-1, and TRBD2 aligns with 8 junction nucleotides. The sample was blood. The sequenced DNA: TGTGCCAGCAGTTATTTTAGCGGGAACAATGAGCAGTTCTTC. Its protein is CASSYFSGNNEQFF.